This record covers a single T cell receptor (beta chain). The record originates from a study of blood T cell repertoires in COVID-19. Whole-study context: The United States, Italy and Spain supplied acute and convalescent COVID-19 samples. Nucleic acid was either cDNA or gDNA, and it came from T cells, B-cell-depleted T cells, or PBMCs.

How the authors handled the data: Amplification from reference gene primers served as the basis for estimated nucleated cell counts. Generated by immunoSEQ multiplex PCR, the TCRdb table keeps only in-frame clones and is missing some. That table is the source of V, J and clone size, and D and trimming were worked out from the DNA. The sample holds roughly 92,000 clones, 90% seen once. Unmatched junction bases numbered 8, after V lost 1 base and J lost 5 bases. The germline V gene has CDR1 SGHTA and CDR2 FQGTGA. The CDR3 contains 16 residues. The chain is built from TRBV7-3 and TRBJ2-3; 8 positions match TRBD1. The sample consisted of peripheral blood. The sequence was obtained from a woman older than 75 with active or convalescent COVID-19. The CDR3 nucleotides read TGTGCCAGCAGCTTAATGGGTACAGGGGGAGAAGATACGCAGTATTTT. Protein sequence: CASSLMGTGGEDTQYF.